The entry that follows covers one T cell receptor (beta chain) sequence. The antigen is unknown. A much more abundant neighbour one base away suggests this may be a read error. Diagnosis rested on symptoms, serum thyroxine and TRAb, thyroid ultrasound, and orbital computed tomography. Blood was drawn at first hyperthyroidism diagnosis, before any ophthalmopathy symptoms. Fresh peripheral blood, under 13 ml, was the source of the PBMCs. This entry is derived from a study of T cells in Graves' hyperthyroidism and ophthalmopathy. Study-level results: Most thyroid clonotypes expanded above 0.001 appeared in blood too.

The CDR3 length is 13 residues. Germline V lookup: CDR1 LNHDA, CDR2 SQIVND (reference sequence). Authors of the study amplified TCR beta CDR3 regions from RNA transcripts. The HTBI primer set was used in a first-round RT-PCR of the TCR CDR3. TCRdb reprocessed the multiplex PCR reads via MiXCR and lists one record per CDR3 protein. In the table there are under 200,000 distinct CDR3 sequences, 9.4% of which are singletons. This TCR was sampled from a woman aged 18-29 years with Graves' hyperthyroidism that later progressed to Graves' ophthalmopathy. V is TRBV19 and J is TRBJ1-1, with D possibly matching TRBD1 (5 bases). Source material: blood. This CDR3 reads CASSDYRNAEAFF. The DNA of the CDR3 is TGTGCCAGTAGTGACTACAGGAACGCTGAAGCTTTCTTT.